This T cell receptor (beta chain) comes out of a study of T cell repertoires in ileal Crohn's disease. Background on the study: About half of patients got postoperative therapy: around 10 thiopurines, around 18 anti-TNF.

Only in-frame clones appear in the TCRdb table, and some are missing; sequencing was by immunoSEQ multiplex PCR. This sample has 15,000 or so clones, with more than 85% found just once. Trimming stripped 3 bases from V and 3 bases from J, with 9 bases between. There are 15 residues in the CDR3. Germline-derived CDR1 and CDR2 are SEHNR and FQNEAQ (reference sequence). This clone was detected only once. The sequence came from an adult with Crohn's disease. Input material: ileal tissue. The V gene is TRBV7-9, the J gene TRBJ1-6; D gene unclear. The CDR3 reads CASSFSEIYNSPLHF. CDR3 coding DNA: TGTGCCAGCAGCTTCTCAGAAATCTATAATTCACCCCTCCACTTT.